This paragraph covers one T cell receptor beta chain sequence. Its specificity is not known. A junction end diverges from the germline sequence, so it may reflect a read error. The CDR3 spans 16 residues. The V gene's germline CDR1 is MNHEY and CDR2 SMNVEV (reference sequence). The source of the sample is a study of early T cells in non-severe SARS-CoV-2 infection. Study information: Chains were not paired, and sequencing was done on bulk RNA from unsorted whole blood.

Tagging with unique molecular identifiers was applied to individual cDNA molecules. One entry per CDR3 protein, called by TCRdb with MiXCR from the 5' RACE reads. Altogether about 80,000 distinct CDR3 sequences are present, 9.5% to 15% being singletons, with the ten largest covering about 1.1%. General study results and limits: The matching step, a VDJdb search, favored anti-spike CD8 responses and missed private and CD4 specificities.

The TCR originated in an adult who was a healthcare worker with PCR-confirmed SARS-CoV-2 infection or an uninfected control (not recorded which). The specimen was whole blood. The chain joins TRBV27 to TRBJ2-1, with D uncertain. The DNA of the CDR3 is TGTACCAGCAGCCGCATCCGGGCCTCTTGGTACAATGAGCAGTTCTTC. This sequence encodes CTSSRIRASWYNEQFF.